This T cell receptor beta chain emerged from a study of blood T cell repertoires in COVID-19. Produced via immunoSEQ multiplex PCR; TCRdb's table is partial and in-frame only. The sample has about 170,000 clones; around 86% are singletons. This sequence originates from a woman over 75 in a cohort sampled during active or convalescent COVID-19. Sequenced material: peripheral blood.

As DNA, the CDR3 is TGTGCCAGCAGCATCCGACTACAGGGTCGCTACGAGCAGTACTTC. Its protein is CASSIRLQGRYEQYF. V and J are TRBV13 and TRBJ2-7, with D perhaps TRBD1 (6 bases). The CDR3 has 15 amino acids. Trimming removed 5 bases at V and 3 bases at J, with 17 bases between. Per the germline V gene, CDR1 is PRHDT and CDR2 is FYEKMQ (reference sequence). Full variable domain (remainder filled in from reference TRBV13 and TRBJ2-7): AAGVIQSPRHLIKEKRETATLKCYPIPRHDTVYWYQQGPGQDPQFLISFYEKMQSDKGSIPDRFSAQQFSDYHSELNMSSLELGDSALYFCASSIRLQGRYEQYFGPGTRLTVT.